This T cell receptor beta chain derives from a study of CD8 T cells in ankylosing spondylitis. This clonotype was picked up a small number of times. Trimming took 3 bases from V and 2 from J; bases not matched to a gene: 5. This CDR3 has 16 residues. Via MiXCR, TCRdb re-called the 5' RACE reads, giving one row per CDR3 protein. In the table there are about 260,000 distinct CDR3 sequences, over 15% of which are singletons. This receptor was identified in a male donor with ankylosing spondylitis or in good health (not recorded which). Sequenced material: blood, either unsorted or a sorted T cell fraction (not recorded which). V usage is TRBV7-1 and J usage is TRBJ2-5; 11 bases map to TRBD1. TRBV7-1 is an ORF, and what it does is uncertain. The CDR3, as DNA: TGTGCCAGCAGCTCGGGACAGGGGGTGATGCAAGAGACCCAGTACTTC. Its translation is CASSSGQGVMQETQYF.